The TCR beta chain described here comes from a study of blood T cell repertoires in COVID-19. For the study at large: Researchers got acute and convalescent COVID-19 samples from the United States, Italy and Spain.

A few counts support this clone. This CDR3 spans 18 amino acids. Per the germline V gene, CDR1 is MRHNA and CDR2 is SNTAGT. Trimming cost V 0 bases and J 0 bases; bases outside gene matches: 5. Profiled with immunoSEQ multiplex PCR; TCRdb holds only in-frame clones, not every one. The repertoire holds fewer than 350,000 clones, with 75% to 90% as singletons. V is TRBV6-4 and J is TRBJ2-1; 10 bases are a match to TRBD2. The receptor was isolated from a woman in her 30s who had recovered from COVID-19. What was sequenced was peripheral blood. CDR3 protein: CASSDSRASGSSYNEQFF. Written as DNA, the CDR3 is TGTGCCAGCAGTGACTCGAGGGCTAGCGGGAGCTCCTACAATGAGCAGTTCTTC.